The text below deals with one T cell receptor beta chain. Its antigen is unidentified. A much larger clone sits a single nucleotide away, making a read error possible. The second PCR ran about 6 to 11 cycles with a sample-barcoded 5' primer and J-beta primers. TCRdb reanalysed the 5' RACE reads using MiXCR and keeps one entry per CDR3 protein. This sample has more than 800,000 distinct CDR3 sequences; roughly 26% occur once, and the top ten carry roughly 17%. Donors gave roughly 9.1 milliliters of peripheral blood apiece. This specimen belongs to a study of blood T cells in healthy people across ages. Points from the study as a whole: In long-lived donors, naive CD4+ cell counts and diversity exceeded those of aged donors.

Germline V gives CDR1 SGHTA, CDR2 FQGNSA. The CDR3 runs 15 residues. V dropped 2 bases and J dropped 1 base, with 12 bases sitting between them. The chain employs TRBV7-2 and TRBJ2-7, with no clear D. Material: blood. This receptor was identified in a woman older than 75 in good health. The CDR3 DNA reads as TGTGCCAGCAGCTTATTCGAGGTCTCATCCTACGAGCAGTACTTC. It translates to CASSLFEVSSYEQYF.